The clone carrying this TCR beta chain occurred once. The CDR3 is 16 residues long. Trimming cost V 6 bases and J 4 bases; bases outside gene matches: 12. From germline, CDR1 is ENHRY and CDR2 SYGVKD. Profiled with immunoSEQ multiplex PCR; TCRdb holds only in-frame clones, not every one. The top ten hold less than 0.95% of the sample, which has approximately 44,000 clones, about nine tenths seen once. The data were obtained in a study of T cell changes during pregnancy in multiple sclerosis. The chain recombines TRBV10-3 with TRBJ2-7, with TRBD2 matching over 10 bases. The sequence was collected from a female donor with multiple sclerosis, enrolled in a pregnancy study. Sequenced material: CD4+ T cells from peripheral blood mononuclear cells, taken before pregnancy. The CDR3 spells CAISPHASGGGYEQYF. The CDR3 region has the DNA TGTGCCATCAGCCCACACGCTAGCGGGGGCGGGTACGAGCAGTACTTC.